This T cell receptor (beta chain) stems from a study of blood T cell repertoires in COVID-19. This clone was observed a single time. Authors' methods: It was from reference gene primer amplification that nucleated cell counts were estimated. Here immunoSEQ multiplex PCR was the method, and the copy in TCRdb shows in-frame clones only, minus some. V, J and clone size are taken as reported in that table, and D and trimming were inferred from the DNA itself. This sample carries about 260,000 clones, approximately 90% of them seen once, and the ten largest clones take 0.95% to 1.5%. Trimming pared 6 bases from V and 1 base from J, leaving 13 bases between. This CDR3 comprises 14 residues. Germline-derived CDR1 and CDR2 are KGHSH and LQKENI. Participants reported their clinical history, and cohort assignment relied on those reports.

The sequence was obtained from a woman aged 40 to 50 with acute COVID-19. The chain has TRBV18 and TRBJ2-7; D might be TRBD2 (5 bases). Sequencing was done on a sample of PBMCs or T cells enriched from blood (not recorded which). The CDR3 DNA is TGTGCCAGCTCCCCTCGGGGATCTTCCTACGAGCAGTACTTC. Encoded protein: CASSPRGSSYEQYF.